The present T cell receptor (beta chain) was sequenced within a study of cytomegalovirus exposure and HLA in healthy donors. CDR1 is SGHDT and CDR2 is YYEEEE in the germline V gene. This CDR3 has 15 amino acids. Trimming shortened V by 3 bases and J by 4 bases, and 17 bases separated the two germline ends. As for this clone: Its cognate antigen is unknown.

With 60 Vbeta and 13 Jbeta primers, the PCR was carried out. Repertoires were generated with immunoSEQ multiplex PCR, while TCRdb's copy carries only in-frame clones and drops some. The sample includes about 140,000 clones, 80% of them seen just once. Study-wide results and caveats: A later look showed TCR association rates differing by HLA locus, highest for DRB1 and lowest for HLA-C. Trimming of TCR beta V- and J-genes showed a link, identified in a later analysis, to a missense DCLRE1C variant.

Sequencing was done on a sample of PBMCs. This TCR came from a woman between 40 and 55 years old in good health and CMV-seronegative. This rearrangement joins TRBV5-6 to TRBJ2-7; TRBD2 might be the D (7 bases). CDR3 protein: CASSWGGQINYEQYF. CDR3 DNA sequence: TGTGCCAGCAGCTGGGGGGGCCAGATAAATTACGAGCAGTACTTC.